A selection of T cell receptor beta chains follows, all from one sample in a study of blood T cell repertoires in COVID-19. Method: immunoSEQ multiplex PCR; TCRdb's copy keeps in-frame clones and lacks some. The sample contains about 97,000 clones, 80% to 90% of which appear only once. The sequenced material came from peripheral blood. These receptors originate from a human donor in a cohort sampled during active COVID-19. Each CDR3 is given with its conserved first and last residue. A D gene is named only where the DNA matches it firmly. Only part of the rows carry a size: once, few, many, or a class if the clone is expanded.

d_gene,j_gene,v_gene,abundance,CDR3nt,CDR3aa
TRBD1,TRBJ2-7,TRBV27,NA,TGTGCCAGCACCAGGGACAGGGAAGAGCAGTACTTC,CASTRDREEQYF
NA,TRBJ1-1,TRBV7-2,NA,TGTGCCAGCAGCTTGCGGGGGGGAGGCACTGAAGCTTTCTTT,CASSLRGGGTEAFF
NA,TRBJ2-7,TRBV29-1,NA,TGCAGCGTTGAAAGTCAGTTAACCTACGAGCAGTACTTC,CSVESQLTYEQYF
TRBD1,TRBJ2-3,TRBV5-1,NA,TGCGCCAGCAGCTTGACAGGGGGCATTACAGATACGCAGTATTTT,CASSLTGGITDTQYF
NA,TRBJ2-7,TRBV4-1,NA,TGCGCCAGCAGCCAAGATCGGGACACAACCTACGAGCAGTACTTC,CASSQDRDTTYEQYF
NA,TRBJ2-7,TRBV5-6,NA,TGTGCCAGCAGCACGTATGGGGGACTGGGCCCCTACGAGCAGTACTTC,CASSTYGGLGPYEQYF
NA,TRBJ2-1,TRBV19,NA,TGTGCCAGTAGTGGCCCCCTAGTGATGAAGTTCTTC,CASSGPLVMKFF
NA,TRBJ2-7,TRBV28,NA,TGTGCCAGCAGTACTGGACAGTACGAGCAGTACTTC,CASSTGQYEQYF
TRBD2,TRBJ2-1,TRBV3-1/TRBV3-2,NA,TGTGCCAGCAGCCCTGCCCGGACTAGTGGTGACAATGAGCAGTTCTTC,CASSPARTSGDNEQFF
NA,TRBJ2-2,TRBV9,once,TGTGCCAGCAGCGTCACGGGGAACACCGGGGAGCTGTTTTTT,CASSVTGNTGELFF
NA,TRBJ1-1,TRBV2,medium-sized,TGTGCCAGCGGAGAGGGCACTGAAGCTTTCTTT,CASGEGTEAFF
NA,TRBJ2-7,TRBV10-1,NA,TGCGCCAGCAGTGAGTCCAGAGGGGGTCTTTTGAACGAGCAGTACTTC,CASSESRGGLLNEQYF
NA,TRBJ2-2,TRBV18,NA,TGTGCCAGCTCACCACCAGAACGGAAATCAAAAGGACAGATAAACACCGGGGAGCTGTTTTTT,CASSPPERKSKGQINTGELFF
TRBD2,TRBJ2-1,TRBV3-1/TRBV3-2,NA,TGTGCCAGCAGCCAAGATCTAGCGGGAGGGTACAATGAGCAGTTCTTC,CASSQDLAGGYNEQFF
NA,TRBJ1-5,TRBV7-8,NA,TGTGCCAGCAGCTTAGGGGCAGGGTTACAGCCCCAGCATTTT,CASSLGAGLQPQHF
TRBD1,TRBJ1-5,TRBV28,NA,TGTGCCAGCAGTTTAGGACAGGCCCTTAGCAATCAGCCCCAGCATTTT,CASSLGQALSNQPQHF
NA,TRBJ2-7,TRBV6-5,NA,TGTGCCAGCAGTTCGGACAGTCTTCCCTCCTACGAGCAGTACTTC,CASSSDSLPSYEQYF
NA,TRBJ1-2,TRBV27,NA,TGTGCCAGCAGTTTATTGGGGGGGTCTTGGGGGCCAAGGTATGGCTACACCTTC,CASSLLGGSWGPRYGYTF
NA,TRBJ1-2,TRBV29-1,NA,TGCAGCGTTGAACCAGGGCTGGGCTATGGCTACACCTTC,CSVEPGLGYGYTF
NA,TRBJ2-1,TRBV28,NA,TGTGCCACAAAGGGAGCGAGCGGCTACAATGAGCAGTTCTTC,CATKGASGYNEQFF
NA,TRBJ1-6,TRBV3-1/TRBV3-2,NA,TGTGCCAGCAGCCAAGACCTAGGCGGGGACGCGAATTATTCACCCCTCCACTTT,CASSQDLGGDANYSPLHF
TRBD2,TRBJ2-6,TRBV7-2,NA,TGTGCCAGCAGGGGGACTAGCGGCTTCTCTGGGGCCAACGTCCTGACTTTC,CASRGTSGFSGANVLTF
NA,TRBJ1-1,TRBV27,NA,TGTGCCAGCAGTTTGGTACAGGGTGACACTGAAGCTTTCTTT,CASSLVQGDTEAFF
NA,TRBJ2-7,TRBV20-1,NA,TGCAGTGCTAGACTAGTCTACGAGCAGTACTTC,CSARLVYEQYF
NA,TRBJ1-6,TRBV19,NA,TGTGCCAGTAGTGCCCGGAGGGATGGCAGAAATTCACCCCTCCACTTT,CASSARRDGRNSPLHF
NA,TRBJ2-1,TRBV18,NA,TGTGCCAGCCTCAATTACGGGCGGGGTAACTACAATGAGCAGTTCTTC,CASLNYGRGNYNEQFF
NA,TRBJ2-3,TRBV5-1,once,TGCGCCAGCAGCGGGCAGGGCACAGATACGCAGTATTTT,CASSGQGTDTQYF
TRBD1,TRBJ1-6,TRBV7-3,NA,TGTGCCAGCAGCTTACTACCGGTGACAGGGGACTCACCCCTCCACTTT,CASSLLPVTGDSPLHF
NA,TRBJ1-5,TRBV5-1,NA,TGCGCCAGCAGCTTGGGCGGGGCCGGGGTTCAGCCCCAGCATTTT,CASSLGGAGVQPQHF
NA,TRBJ2-3,TRBV27,NA,TGTGCCAGCACCCTGGGGCGGACCACAGATACGCAGTATTTT,CASTLGRTTDTQYF
NA,TRBJ2-7,TRBV4-1,NA,TGCGCCAGCAGCCAAGAACAGACATTACCCTACGAGCAGTACTTC,CASSQEQTLPYEQYF
NA,TRBJ1-2,TRBV18,NA,TGTGCCAGCTCAGTCTCCGGGGACTATGGCTACACCTTC,CASSVSGDYGYTF
NA,TRBJ2-5,TRBV6-4,NA,TGTGCCAGCAGTATCATACCCCAGCAAGAGACCCAGTACTTC,CASSIIPQQETQYF
TRBD1,TRBJ1-4,TRBV20-1,NA,TGCAGTGCTAGTCAGGTCAGGGGGCGGGTTGAAGGAGAAAAACTGTTTTTT,CSASQVRGRVEGEKLFF
TRBD2,TRBJ2-3,TRBV4-1,NA,TGCGCCAGCAGCCAAAGGACTAGCCCGGTAACGCAGTATTTT,CASSQRTSPVTQYF
NA,TRBJ2-2,TRBV28,few,TGTGCCAGCAGACAACCGGGACCCAGGGGTCTGAGGGAGCTGTTTTTT,CASRQPGPRGLRELFF
TRBD2,TRBJ2-7,TRBV5-1,NA,TGCGCCAGCAGGAGGGCTAGCGGAGTCTACGAGCAGTACTTC,CASRRASGVYEQYF